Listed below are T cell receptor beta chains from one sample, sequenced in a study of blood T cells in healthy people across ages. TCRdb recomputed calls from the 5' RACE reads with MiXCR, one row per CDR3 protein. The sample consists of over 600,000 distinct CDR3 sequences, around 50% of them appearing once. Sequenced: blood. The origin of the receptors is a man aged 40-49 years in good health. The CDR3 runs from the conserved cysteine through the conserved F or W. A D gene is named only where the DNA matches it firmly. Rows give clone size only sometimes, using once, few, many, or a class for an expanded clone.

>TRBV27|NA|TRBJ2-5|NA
TGTGCCAGCAGTCCCCGGGACTTGGCGACAGAGACCCAGTACTTC
CASSPRDLATETQYF
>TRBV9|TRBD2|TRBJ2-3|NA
TGTGCCAGCAGCGTATCGGGACTAAGCCTCACAGATACGCAGTATTTT
CASSVSGLSLTDTQYF
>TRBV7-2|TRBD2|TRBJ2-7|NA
TGTGCCAGCAGCGGCGGGACTAGGGGCTACGAGCAGTACTTC
CASSGGTRGYEQYF
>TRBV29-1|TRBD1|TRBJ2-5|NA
TGCAGCGGGGCCGGGACAGTCAATGAGCAGTACTTC
CSGAGTVNEQYF
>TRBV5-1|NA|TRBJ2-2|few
TGCGCCAGCAGCTTGGATGGGGGCCCCGGGGAGCTGTTTTTT
CASSLDGGPGELFF
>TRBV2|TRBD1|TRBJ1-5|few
TGTGCCAGCAGCCGGGACAGGGGCAATCAGCCCCAGCATTTT
CASSRDRGNQPQHF
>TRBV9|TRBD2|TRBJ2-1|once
TGTGCCAGCAGCGAACTAGCGGGGGTCTACAATGAGCAGTTCTTC
CASSELAGVYNEQFF
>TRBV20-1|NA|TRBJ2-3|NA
TGCAGTGCTACTAGCCTTTGGGACGCCGGTGGGGGATTGCGCACAGATACGCAGTATTTT
CSATSLWDAGGGLRTDTQYF
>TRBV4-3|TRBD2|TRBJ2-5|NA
TGCGCCGGCAGCCAACCTCGCTGCTGCGGGAGTAAAGAGACCCAGTACTTC
CAGSQPRCCGSKETQYF
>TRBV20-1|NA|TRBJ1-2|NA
TGCAGGGCTGAGAGACAGAATGGCTACACCTTC
CRAERQNGYTF
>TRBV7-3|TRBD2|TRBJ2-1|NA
TGTGCCAGCAGCCGCGATAGCGGGAGGCCATATGAGCAGTTCTTC
CASSRDSGRPYEQFF
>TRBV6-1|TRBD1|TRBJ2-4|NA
TGTGCCAGCAGGCCAACAGGGGGCTGGCTATTAGCCAAAAACATTCAGTACTTC
CASRPTGGWLLAKNIQYF
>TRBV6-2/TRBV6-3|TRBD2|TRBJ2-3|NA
TGTGCCAGCAGTTACCCCGCTGGCGGGAGGCCCGTTAGCACAGATACGCAGTATTTT
CASSYPAGGRPVSTDTQYF
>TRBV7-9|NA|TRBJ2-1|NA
TGTGCCAGCAGCGTTAGCCAATTTGTAGGTGGACAGTTCTTC
CASSVSQFVGGQFF
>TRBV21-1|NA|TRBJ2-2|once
TGTGCCAGCAGCGTTTCTAAGGCCGGGGAGCTGTTTTTT
CASSVSKAGELFF
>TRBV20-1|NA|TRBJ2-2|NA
TGCAGTGCTAGATCTGCTAACGGAGGCACCGGGGAGCTGTTTTTT
CSARSANGGTGELFF
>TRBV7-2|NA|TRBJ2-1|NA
TGTGCCAGCAGCTTAAACAGGGATGGAAATGAGCAGTTCTTC
CASSLNRDGNEQFF
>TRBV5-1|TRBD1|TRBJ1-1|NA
TGCGCCAGCAGCTCCCGGGACAGAAATATGAACACTGAAGCTTTCTTT
CASSSRDRNMNTEAFF
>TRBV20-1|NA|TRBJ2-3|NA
TGCAGTGCTCCAGATAAAATGAGGGGGACAGATACGCAGTATTTT
CSAPDKMRGTDTQYF
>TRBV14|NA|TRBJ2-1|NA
NA
CASSQDWGGGAFF
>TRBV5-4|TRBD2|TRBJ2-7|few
TGTGCCAGCAGCCATTTAGCGGGACCTTTCCCCTACGAGCAGTACTTC
CASSHLAGPFPYEQYF
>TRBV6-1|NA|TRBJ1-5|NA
TGTGCCAGCTTCAGTTCCAATCAGCCCCAGCATTTT
CASFSSNQPQHF
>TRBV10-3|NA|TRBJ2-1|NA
TGTGCCATCAGTGAGTCCGCAGGTAGCAATGAGCAGTTCTTC
CAISESAGSNEQFF
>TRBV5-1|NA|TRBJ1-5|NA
TGCGCCAGCAGCTTGACAGGGAGCCATCAGCCCCAGCATTTT
CASSLTGSHQPQHF
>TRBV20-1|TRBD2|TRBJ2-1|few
TGCAGTGCTAGACTAGCGGGAGGGAGGCGGCACAATTATGAGCAGTTCTTC
CSARLAGGRRHNYEQFF
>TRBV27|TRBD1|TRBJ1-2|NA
TGTGCCAGCAGTTTAACCGTTACAGGGGATCTCTATGGCTACACCTTC
CASSLTVTGDLYGYTF
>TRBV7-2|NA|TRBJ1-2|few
TGTGCCAGCAGCTCGACAGGCTCGGAAAACGGCTACACCTTC
CASSSTGSENGYTF
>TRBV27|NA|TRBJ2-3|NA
TGTGCCAGCAGCTCCCCGGGATCCATCACAGATACGCAGTATTTT
CASSSPGSITDTQYF
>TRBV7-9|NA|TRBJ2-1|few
TGTGCCAGCAGCTTACGAGCGGGTCGGATGGATGAGCAGTTCTTC
CASSLRAGRMDEQFF
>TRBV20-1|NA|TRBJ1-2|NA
TGCAGTGCTAGAGATCCGGGCTTCTATGGCTACACCTTC
CSARDPGFYGYTF
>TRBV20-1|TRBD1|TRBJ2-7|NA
TGCAGTGCTCCCGGGACAGGGTCCTACGAGCAGTACTTC
CSAPGTGSYEQYF
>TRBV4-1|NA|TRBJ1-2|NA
TGCGCCAGCAGGGACCGAGCCAGCTATGGCTACACCTTC
CASRDRASYGYTF